A selection of T cell receptor beta chains follows, all from one sample in a study of T cells after yellow fever vaccination. TCRdb reprocessed the 5' RACE reads via MiXCR and lists one record per CDR3 protein. The data hold nearly 350,000 distinct CDR3 sequences, with around 8.1% observed a single time. The sample in question was PBMCs, obtained roughly seven weeks after the first yellow fever vaccination. The receptors were sampled from a man aged 18 to 30 who received the YFV17D yellow fever vaccine. Each CDR3 is given with its conserved first and last residue. A D gene is named only where the DNA matches it firmly. The size entry is marked missing in some rows and otherwise reads once, few, many or a size class.

D gene: TRBD1; clone size: few; V gene: TRBV27; J gene: TRBJ2-6; CDR3 DNA: TGTGCCAGCAGTTCTTACAGGGGGCTTCTCTCTGGGGCCAACGTCCTGACTTTC; CDR3 protein: CASSSYRGLLSGANVLTF
D gene: TRBD1; clone size: few; V gene: TRBV4-3; J gene: TRBJ1-2; CDR3 DNA: TGCGCCAGCAGCCACGTACAGGGGGATAATCGTGGCTACACCTTC; CDR3 protein: CASSHVQGDNRGYTF
D gene: .; clone size: .; V gene: TRBV20-1; J gene: TRBJ1-2; CDR3 DNA: TGCAGTATGGGGACACCGAACTATGGCTACACCTTC; CDR3 protein: CSMGTPNYGYTF
D gene: .; clone size: .; V gene: TRBV5-6; J gene: TRBJ2-2; CDR3 DNA: TGTGCCAGCAGGGTCGGGGGCTTCGCCGGGGAGCTGTTTTTT; CDR3 protein: CASRVGGFAGELFF
D gene: .; clone size: .; V gene: TRBV30; J gene: TRBJ2-6; CDR3 DNA: TGTGCCTGGAGTGTTACCGAGCCCTCTGGGGCCAACGTCCTGACTTTC; CDR3 protein: CAWSVTEPSGANVLTF
D gene: TRBD2; clone size: few; V gene: TRBV28; J gene: TRBJ2-1; CDR3 DNA: TGTGCCAGTTCCGGGACTAGAGATGAGCAGTTCTTC; CDR3 protein: CASSGTRDEQFF
D gene: .; clone size: .; V gene: TRBV20-1; J gene: TRBJ1-4; CDR3 DNA: TGCAGTGCTTCGGGACGGCTTAATGAAAAACTGTTTTTT; CDR3 protein: CSASGRLNEKLFF
D gene: .; clone size: few; V gene: TRBV11-2; J gene: TRBJ2-1; CDR3 DNA: TGTGCCAGCAGCTTGGACGATGGCTCCTACAATGAGCAGTTCTTC; CDR3 protein: CASSLDDGSYNEQFF
D gene: .; clone size: few; V gene: TRBV11-2; J gene: TRBJ1-2; CDR3 DNA: TGTGCCAGCAGCTTAAAGGTGTTGGGGGGCTACACCTTC; CDR3 protein: CASSLKVLGGYTF
D gene: .; clone size: many; V gene: TRBV5-1; J gene: TRBJ1-1; CDR3 DNA: TGCGCCAGCAGCTCGACGGGGAAAGCTTTCTTT; CDR3 protein: CASSSTGKAFF
D gene: .; clone size: few; V gene: TRBV7-2; J gene: TRBJ1-1; CDR3 DNA: TGTGCCAGCAGCTTAGTTTCGTCCATGAACACTGAAGCTTTCTTT; CDR3 protein: CASSLVSSMNTEAFF
D gene: .; clone size: many; V gene: TRBV12-3/TRBV12-4; J gene: TRBJ2-2; CDR3 DNA: TGTGCCAGCCGGGGTCTCGGGGAGCTGTTTTTT; CDR3 protein: CASRGLGELFF
D gene: .; clone size: many; V gene: TRBV18; J gene: TRBJ2-5; CDR3 DNA: TGTGCCAGCAGCCCCCGGCAAGAGACCCAGTACTTC; CDR3 protein: CASSPRQETQYF
D gene: .; clone size: .; V gene: TRBV7-2; J gene: TRBJ1-4; CDR3 DNA: TGTGCCAGCAGCTCCTACAGGGTGGGAAAACTGTTTTTT; CDR3 protein: CASSSYRVGKLFF
D gene: .; clone size: few; V gene: TRBV6-6; J gene: TRBJ1-1; CDR3 DNA: TGTGCCACTGAGGAGAACACTGAAGCTTTCTTT; CDR3 protein: CATEENTEAFF
D gene: TRBD2; clone size: .; V gene: TRBV7-9; J gene: TRBJ2-5; CDR3 DNA: TGTGCCAGCAGCCCGCCGTGGGGGGGGAATTCAGAGACCCAGTACTTC; CDR3 protein: CASSPPWGGNSETQYF
D gene: TRBD2; clone size: .; V gene: TRBV4-3; J gene: TRBJ2-3; CDR3 DNA: TGCGCCAGCAGCCAAGATCACGGCGGGGGGAAAACGCAGTATTTT; CDR3 protein: CASSQDHGGGKTQYF
D gene: TRBD2; clone size: .; V gene: TRBV7-9; J gene: TRBJ2-1; CDR3 DNA: TGTGCCAGCAGCTTCGGCCCTAGCGGGGGAGGGAATGAGCAGTTCTTC; CDR3 protein: CASSFGPSGGGNEQFF
D gene: .; clone size: .; V gene: TRBV19; J gene: TRBJ1-2; CDR3 DNA: TGTGCCAGTAGTCGTAATAACTATGGCTACACCTTC; CDR3 protein: CASSRNNYGYTF
D gene: TRBD1; clone size: .; V gene: TRBV6-1; J gene: TRBJ2-2; CDR3 DNA: TGTGCCAGCAGTAGCTCCTCCGGGACAGTCAACACCGGGGAGCTGTTTTTT; CDR3 protein: CASSSSSGTVNTGELFF
D gene: .; clone size: few; V gene: TRBV7-6; J gene: TRBJ2-3; CDR3 DNA: TGTGCCAGCAGCTTAGGGGGTACTCTGGGGACGCAGTATTTT; CDR3 protein: CASSLGGTLGTQYF
D gene: TRBD1; clone size: few; V gene: TRBV5-1; J gene: TRBJ1-2; CDR3 DNA: TGCGCCAGCAGCTTCGGACAGGGGATTGGCGGCTACACCTTC; CDR3 protein: CASSFGQGIGGYTF
D gene: .; clone size: few; V gene: TRBV21-1; J gene: TRBJ2-7; CDR3 DNA: TGTGCCAGCAGCAAAAAGGAGAAGGGCCAGGTCTCCTACGAGCAGTACTTC; CDR3 protein: CASSKKEKGQVSYEQYF
D gene: TRBD2; clone size: few; V gene: TRBV11-2; J gene: TRBJ2-3; CDR3 DNA: TGTGCCAGCAGCTTTGGTAGCGGGGGACCAAGCACAGATACGCAGTATTTT; CDR3 protein: CASSFGSGGPSTDTQYF
D gene: .; clone size: few; V gene: TRBV6-5; J gene: TRBJ2-5; CDR3 DNA: TGTGCCAGCAGTTACTCGAACGGGGGCCAAGAGACCCAGTACTTC; CDR3 protein: CASSYSNGGQETQYF
D gene: .; clone size: few; V gene: TRBV24-1; J gene: TRBJ2-2; CDR3 DNA: TGTGCCACCAGTAATACCGTGGAGTCTTGGGCCGGGGAGCTGTTTTTT; CDR3 protein: CATSNTVESWAGELFF
D gene: TRBD1; clone size: .; V gene: TRBV12-3/TRBV12-4; J gene: TRBJ2-6; CDR3 DNA: TGTGCCAGCAGTCTAGGGACAGGGAAAAACTCTGGGGCCAACGTCCTGACTTTC; CDR3 protein: CASSLGTGKNSGANVLTF
D gene: .; clone size: few; V gene: TRBV4-2; J gene: TRBJ1-1; CDR3 DNA: TGTGCCAGCAGCCAAGATTATGGGATCAGGTCTGAAGCTTTCTTT; CDR3 protein: CASSQDYGIRSEAFF
D gene: .; clone size: .; V gene: TRBV9; J gene: TRBJ2-3; CDR3 DNA: TGTGCCAGCAGCCTCCTTGGACCGGTGGGAATGGGTGATACGCAGTATTTT; CDR3 protein: CASSLLGPVGMGDTQYF
D gene: TRBD2; clone size: few; V gene: TRBV5-4; J gene: TRBJ2-3; CDR3 DNA: TGTGCCAGCAGCGACGGGGGGGGAGATACGCAGTATTTT; CDR3 protein: CASSDGGGDTQYF
D gene: .; clone size: .; V gene: TRBV4-3; J gene: TRBJ1-1; CDR3 DNA: TGCGCCAGCAGCCAAGATCCCCGGGGGGAAGCTTTCTTT; CDR3 protein: CASSQDPRGEAFF
D gene: .; clone size: few; V gene: TRBV3-1; J gene: TRBJ1-6; CDR3 DNA: TGTGCCAGCAGCCAAGATGGCAGCTATTATAATTCACCCCTCCACTTT; CDR3 protein: CASSQDGSYYNSPLHF
D gene: .; clone size: .; V gene: TRBV4-1; J gene: TRBJ1-1; CDR3 DNA: TGCGCCAGCAGCCAAGCGCCCGGTTTAGAGACTGAAGCTTTCTTT; CDR3 protein: CASSQAPGLETEAFF
D gene: .; clone size: .; V gene: TRBV1; J gene: TRBJ1-5; CDR3 DNA: TGCACCAGCAGCCAAGACAGCATTATAGGCAATCAGCCCCAGCATTTT; CDR3 protein: CTSSQDSIIGNQPQHF
D gene: .; clone size: .; V gene: TRBV7-2; J gene: TRBJ2-2; CDR3 DNA: TGTGCCAGCAGCCCCCGGGCCGGAGGGTTTGCCGGGGAGCTGTTTTTT; CDR3 protein: CASSPRAGGFAGELFF
D gene: .; clone size: few; V gene: TRBV19; J gene: TRBJ2-1; CDR3 DNA: TGTGCCAGTAGCAAAAACAGGTTGAGGGGTTACAATGAGCAGTTCTTC; CDR3 protein: CASSKNRLRGYNEQFF
D gene: .; clone size: few; V gene: TRBV11-2; J gene: TRBJ2-3; CDR3 DNA: TGTGCCAGCATCAGCCGGGACTGGGGCCCCCGCACAGATACGCAGTATTTT; CDR3 protein: CASISRDWGPRTDTQYF
D gene: .; clone size: .; V gene: TRBV3-1; J gene: TRBJ1-3; CDR3 DNA: TGTGCCAGCAGCCAAGAGGCCGTCAGACGTGGAAACACCATATATTTT; CDR3 protein: CASSQEAVRRGNTIYF
D gene: .; clone size: .; V gene: TRBV9; J gene: TRBJ2-7; CDR3 DNA: TGTGCCAGCAGTGGGACGGGGTTCGAGCAGTACTTC; CDR3 protein: CASSGTGFEQYF
D gene: .; clone size: .; V gene: TRBV6-5; J gene: TRBJ1-1; CDR3 DNA: TGTGCCAGCAGTTCGACTTGGGGGAACACTGAAGCTTTCTTT; CDR3 protein: CASSSTWGNTEAFF
D gene: TRBD1; clone size: many; V gene: TRBV5-5; J gene: TRBJ1-5; CDR3 DNA: TGTGCCAGCAGCCCCGGACAGGGGGCTCAGCCCCAGCATTTT; CDR3 protein: CASSPGQGAQPQHF
D gene: .; clone size: many; V gene: TRBV6-4; J gene: TRBJ2-3; CDR3 DNA: TGTGCCAGCAGCCGGGTGGCCACAGATACGCAGTATTTT; CDR3 protein: CASSRVATDTQYF
D gene: TRBD2; clone size: few; V gene: TRBV7-2; J gene: TRBJ2-1; CDR3 DNA: TGTGCCAGCAGCTTCGGACCGGGACTAGCGGCTAACAATGAGCAGTTCTTC; CDR3 protein: CASSFGPGLAANNEQFF
D gene: .; clone size: .; V gene: TRBV5-1; J gene: TRBJ1-1; CDR3 DNA: TGCGCCAGCAGCTTTGTGGAGCTGAACACTGAAGCTTTCTTT; CDR3 protein: CASSFVELNTEAFF
D gene: .; clone size: many; V gene: TRBV6-1; J gene: TRBJ1-1; CDR3 DNA: TGTGCCAGCACCCAGGCTGGCAGTACCACTGAAGCTTTCTTT; CDR3 protein: CASTQAGSTTEAFF
D gene: TRBD1; clone size: .; V gene: TRBV12-3/TRBV12-4; J gene: TRBJ2-3; CDR3 DNA: TGTGCCAGCAGCGAAGTTCAGGGGGCCTCCACAGATACGCAGTATTTT; CDR3 protein: CASSEVQGASTDTQYF
D gene: .; clone size: .; V gene: TRBV5-1; J gene: TRBJ2-3; CDR3 DNA: TGCGCCAGCAGATTCTTCGCAGATACGCAGTATTTT; CDR3 protein: CASRFFADTQYF
D gene: .; clone size: .; V gene: TRBV4-1; J gene: TRBJ1-1; CDR3 DNA: TGCGCCAGCAGCCACCAGGGATCGGAAGCTTTCTTT; CDR3 protein: CASSHQGSEAFF
D gene: TRBD1; clone size: few; V gene: TRBV11-1; J gene: TRBJ2-6; CDR3 DNA: TGTGCCAGCAGCTTAGCGCTCCAGGGGGCAGGTGGGGCCAACGTCCTGACTTTC; CDR3 protein: CASSLALQGAGGANVLTF
D gene: .; clone size: many; V gene: TRBV20-1; J gene: TRBJ1-5; CDR3 DNA: TGCAGTGCAACTACAGGGATCGGTCAGCCCCAGCATTTT; CDR3 protein: CSATTGIGQPQHF
D gene: .; clone size: few; V gene: TRBV9; J gene: TRBJ2-7; CDR3 DNA: TGTGCCAGCAACTCCGGGACCATCTCCTACGAGCAGTACTTC; CDR3 protein: CASNSGTISYEQYF
D gene: .; clone size: .; V gene: TRBV29-1; J gene: TRBJ2-1; CDR3 DNA: TGCAGCGTTCCACATGGGGATGAGCAGTTCTTC; CDR3 protein: CSVPHGDEQFF
D gene: TRBD2; clone size: .; V gene: TRBV12-3/TRBV12-4; J gene: TRBJ2-3; CDR3 DNA: TGTGCCAGCAGTTTCCCCCCTAGCGGAGTCACAGATACGCAGTATTTT; CDR3 protein: CASSFPPSGVTDTQYF
D gene: .; clone size: .; V gene: TRBV6-6; J gene: TRBJ2-1; CDR3 DNA: TGTGCCAGCAGCCCGCGACCAGGGAATGAGCAGTTCTTC; CDR3 protein: CASSPRPGNEQFF
D gene: .; clone size: many; V gene: TRBV18; J gene: TRBJ2-1; CDR3 DNA: TGTGCCAGCTCACCTTCAACAAATGAGCAGTTCTTC; CDR3 protein: CASSPSTNEQFF